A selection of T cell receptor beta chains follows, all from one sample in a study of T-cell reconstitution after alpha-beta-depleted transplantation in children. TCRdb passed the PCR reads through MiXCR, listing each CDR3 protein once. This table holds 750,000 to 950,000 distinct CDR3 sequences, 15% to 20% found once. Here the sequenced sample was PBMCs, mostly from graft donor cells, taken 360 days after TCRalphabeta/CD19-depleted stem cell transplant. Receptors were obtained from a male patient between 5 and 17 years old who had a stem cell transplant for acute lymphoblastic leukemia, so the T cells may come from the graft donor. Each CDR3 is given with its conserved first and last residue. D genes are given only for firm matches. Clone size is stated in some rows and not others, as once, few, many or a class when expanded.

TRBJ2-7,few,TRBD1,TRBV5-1,TGCGCCAGCAGCCTAACCGGGACAGGGTTGTACGAGCAGTACTTC,CASSLTGTGLYEQYF
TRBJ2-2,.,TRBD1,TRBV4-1,TGCGCCAGCAGCCAAGACCTGACAGGGATCGCCGGGGAGCTGTTTTTT,CASSQDLTGIAGELFF
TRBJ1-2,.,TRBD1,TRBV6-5,TGTGCCAGCAGTTACTTCCCACCCGATCAAACAGGGGGAGACTATGGCTACACCTTC,CASSYFPPDQTGGDYGYTF
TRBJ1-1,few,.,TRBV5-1,TGCGCCAGCAGCTCTTTGGACAGCCCTGAAGCTTTCTTT,CASSSLDSPEAFF
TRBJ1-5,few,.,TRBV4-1,TGCGCCAGCAGCGACACCCTTGGGCAGCCCCAGCATTTT,CASSDTLGQPQHF
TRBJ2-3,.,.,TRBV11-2,TGTGCCAGCAGCTTAGATCCTAGCCCCGTCACAGATGCGCAGTATTTT,CASSLDPSPVTDAQYF
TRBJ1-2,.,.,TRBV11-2,TGTGCCAGCAGCTCCCTGCGGTGGGGCTATGGCTACACCTTC,CASSSLRWGYGYTF
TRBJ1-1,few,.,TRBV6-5,TGTGCCAGCAGTTACTCGGAAAGGCGGAGGAACACTGAAGCTTTCTTT,CASSYSERRRNTEAFF
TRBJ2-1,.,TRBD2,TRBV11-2,TGTGCCAGCAGCTTAGTTAGCGGGAGCTACGGTGAGCAGTTCTTC,CASSLVSGSYGEQFF
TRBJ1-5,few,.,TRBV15,TGTGCCACCAGCAGAGATCTAAGTCAAATCAATCAGCCCCAGCATTTT,CATSRDLSQINQPQHF
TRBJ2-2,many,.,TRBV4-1,TGCGCCAGCAGCCCGACAGATAACACCGGGGAGCTGTTTTTT,CASSPTDNTGELFF
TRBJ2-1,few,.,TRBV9,TGTGCCAGCAGCGTTTACGGGGTTGAGCAGTTCTTC,CASSVYGVEQFF
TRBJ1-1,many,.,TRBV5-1,TGCGCCAGCAGCTTGGAACGGTTGAACACTGAAGCTTTCTTT,CASSLERLNTEAFF
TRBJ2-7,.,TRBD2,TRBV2,TGTGCCAGCGCGGGACTAGTACCCTACGAGCAGTACTTC,CASAGLVPYEQYF
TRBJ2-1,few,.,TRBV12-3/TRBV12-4,TGTGCCAGCAGTTTAATTGGAGAAGCGTATGAGCAGTTCTTC,CASSLIGEAYEQFF
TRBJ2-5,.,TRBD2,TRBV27,TGTGCCAGCAGTTCGAGAGCGGGAGTGTTCGAGACCCAGTACTTC,CASSSRAGVFETQYF
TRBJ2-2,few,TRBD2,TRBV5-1,TGCGCCAGCAGCGTTGAGCAAGGACTAGCGGGAACGGCCGGGGAGCTGTTTTTT,CASSVEQGLAGTAGELFF
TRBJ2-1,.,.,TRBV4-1,TGCGCCAGCAGCCAAGTGAGGGCCGGGCTAGCCTACAATGAGCAGTTCTTC,CASSQVRAGLAYNEQFF
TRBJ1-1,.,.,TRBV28,TGTGCCAGCCGACTTGAGCCGTTCACTGAAGCTTTCTTT,CASRLEPFTEAFF
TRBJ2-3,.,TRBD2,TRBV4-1,TGCGCCAGCAGTCTGATAGCGGGACAACCAGATACGCAGTATTTT,CASSLIAGQPDTQYF
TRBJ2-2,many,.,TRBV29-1,TGCAGCGTTGCTGGAGGCCCGAACACCGGGGAGCTGTTTTTT,CSVAGGPNTGELFF
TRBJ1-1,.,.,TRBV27,TGTGCCAGCTCCCGGTCCCTTCAGAACACTGAAGCTTTCTTT,CASSRSLQNTEAFF
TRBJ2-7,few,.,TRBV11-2,TGTGCCAGCAGCTTAGAAGTGGCAGGGGCCCACTTC,CASSLEVAGAHF
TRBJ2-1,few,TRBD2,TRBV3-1,TGTGCCAGCAGCCAGACTAGCGGGACGAACCGGCCGGGTGAGCAGTTCTTC,CASSQTSGTNRPGEQFF
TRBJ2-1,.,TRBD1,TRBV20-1,TGCTGTGCTAGAGGGACCGGGTCAGGGGGTTTGAGCTCCTACAATGAGCAGTTCTTC,CCARGTGSGGLSSYNEQFF
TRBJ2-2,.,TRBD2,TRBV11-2,TGTGCCAGCAGCTCCTCCCGGACTAGATCCGGGGAGCTGTTTTTT,CASSSSRTRSGELFF
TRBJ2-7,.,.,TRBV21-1,TGTGCCAGCAGCAAAAGGTCTGGGACTTCCTACGAGCAGTACTTC,CASSKRSGTSYEQYF
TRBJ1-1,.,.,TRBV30,TGTGCCTGGAGTGTAGCGAGGAACACTGAAGCTTTCTTT,CAWSVARNTEAFF
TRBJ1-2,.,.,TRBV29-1,TGCAGCGTTGAGTTCGGGCGCTACACCTTC,CSVEFGRYTF
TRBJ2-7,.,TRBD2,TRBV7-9,TGTGCCAGCAGCCCCGGGACTAGCGGGAGTAAAGGAGACGAGCAGTACTTC,CASSPGTSGSKGDEQYF
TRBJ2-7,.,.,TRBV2,TGTGCCAGCAGTGAAGTCTTTGTCGAGCAGTACTTC,CASSEVFVEQYF
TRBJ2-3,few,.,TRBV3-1,TGTGCCAGCAGCCAAGATGGTCTAGCGTGGCCAGATACGCAGTATTTT,CASSQDGLAWPDTQYF
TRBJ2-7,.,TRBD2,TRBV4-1,TGCGCCAGCAGCCAAGGTCTAATCGGGCTAGCGGGAGGGCAGTACTTC,CASSQGLIGLAGGQYF
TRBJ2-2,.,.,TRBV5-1,TGCGCCAGCAGCTTTTCCAGGGGAACCGGGGAGCTGTTTTTT,CASSFSRGTGELFF
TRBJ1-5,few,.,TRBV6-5,TGTGCCAGCAGTTACTCGATTACGGAGTTCGGCAATCAGCCCCAGCATTTT,CASSYSITEFGNQPQHF
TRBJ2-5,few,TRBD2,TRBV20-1,TGCAGTGGAAGGGGTTGGCCACCTGGGACTAGCGGGGTCCAAGAGACCCAGTACTTC,CSGRGWPPGTSGVQETQYF
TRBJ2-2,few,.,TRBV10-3,TGTGCCATCAGGGAGGGCCTCGGGGAGCTGTTTTTT,CAIREGLGELFF
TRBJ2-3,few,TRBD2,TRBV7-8,TGTGCCAGCAGCTTATACTTAGCGGGAGGCGATACGCAGTATTTT,CASSLYLAGGDTQYF
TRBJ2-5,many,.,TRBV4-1,TGTGCCAGCAGCCAAGATTGGGAGACCCAGTACTTC,CASSQDWETQYF
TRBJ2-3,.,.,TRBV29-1,TGCAGCGCCCAAAGGGACGTATCAGATACGCAGTATTTT,CSAQRDVSDTQYF
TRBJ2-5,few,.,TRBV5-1,TGCGCCAGCAGCTGGGGGGGGCCCCCCCCACAAGAGACCCAGTACTTC,CASSWGGPPPQETQYF